This T cell receptor beta chain was recovered during a study of blood T cell repertoires in COVID-19. Study background: Samples taken during acute and convalescent COVID-19 were collected in the United States, Italy and Spain. Nucleic acid was either cDNA or gDNA, and it came from T cells, B-cell-depleted T cells, or PBMCs.

This CDR3 has 12 amino acids. V lost 1 base, J lost 7 bases, and 7 bases lay in between. CDR1 is SNHLY, CDR2 FYNNEI, per germline. Original processing methods: Reference gene primer amplification yielded estimated nucleated cell counts. Sequencing was performed with immunoSEQ multiplex PCR; in TCRdb, only in-frame clones are kept and a portion is missing. V, J and clone size reflect that table, while D and trimming were determined from the DNA. The data contain 260,000 or so clones, 83% of them singletons. The sample taken for sequencing was peripheral blood. The chain is built from TRBV2 and TRBJ1-2; no reliable D call. The TCR originated in an older man with acute or convalescent COVID-19. CDR3 in amino acids: CASSEVGFGYTF. The CDR3 DNA sequence: TGTGCCAGCAGTGAAGTTGGCTTTGGCTACACCTTC.